This T cell receptor (beta chain) is drawn from a study of ipilimumab plus nivolumab after autologous stem cell transplantation. TCRdb keeps only in-frame clones here, not all; method: immunoSEQ multiplex PCR. The table records 3,000 or so clones, 84% of them present only once. Checkpoint therapy with ipilimumab 1 mg/kg began 14 to 28 days after transplant. The receptor comes from a male donor with multiple myeloma. Source: PBMCs, taken in a trial of ipilimumab plus nivolumab as post-transplant consolidation.

CDR3 DNA: TGTGCCAGTAGCCGAACGTCCCACAGGGGTAATCGTGGAAGCAATCAGCCCCAGCATTTT. This gives the protein CASSRTSHRGNRGSNQPQHF. J is TRBJ1-5 and V is TRBV19, with 7 nucleotides matching TRBD1. The CDR3 has 20 amino acids. The V and J ends lost 6 bases and 1 base, in that order; junction bases with no gene match: 21. Germline CDR1 and CDR2: LNHDA and SQIVND (reference sequence).